Listed below are T cell receptor beta chains from one sample, sequenced in a study of T cells in narcolepsy. TCRdb keeps only in-frame clones here, not all; method: immunoSEQ multiplex PCR. The profile shows about 21,000 clones, approximately 90% of them singletons. The specimen was CD45RA- memory CD4+ T cells from PBMCs. Every receptor here comes from a human donor with narcolepsy. Each CDR3 is given with its conserved first and last residue. D genes are given only for firm matches.

j_call: TRBJ1-4
v_call: TRBV6-1
d_call: .
cdr3_nt: TGTGCCAGCAGGGACACCAATGAAAAACTGTTTTTT
cdr3_aa: CASRDTNEKLFF

j_call: TRBJ2-3
v_call: TRBV5-1
d_call: .
cdr3_nt: TGCGCCAGCAAGGAAACCGCGAATACGCAGTATTTT
cdr3_aa: CASKETANTQYF

j_call: TRBJ2-7
v_call: TRBV5-1
d_call: .
cdr3_nt: TGCGCCAGCAGCTTTCAGATTTCCAACGAGCAGTATTTC
cdr3_aa: CASSFQISNEQYF

j_call: TRBJ2-7
v_call: TRBV18
d_call: .
cdr3_nt: TGTGCCAGCTCACCAACCAAACACGAGCAGTACTTC
cdr3_aa: CASSPTKHEQYF

j_call: TRBJ2-5
v_call: TRBV4-1
d_call: .
cdr3_nt: TGCGCCAGCAGCCCTCGCGGGGGCGGGACCCGCCGCGGGGAGCAGTACTTC
cdr3_aa: CASSPRGGGTRRGEQYF

j_call: TRBJ1-3
v_call: TRBV6-1
d_call: .
cdr3_nt: TGTGCCAGCAGTCAAGAAATATTTACTGGAAACACCATATATTTT
cdr3_aa: CASSQEIFTGNTIYF

j_call: TRBJ1-2
v_call: TRBV6-6
d_call: .
cdr3_nt: TGTGCCAGCGGCAGGAACTATGGCTACACCTTC
cdr3_aa: CASGRNYGYTF

j_call: TRBJ2-1
v_call: TRBV9
d_call: TRBD2
cdr3_nt: TGTGCCAGCAGCGTATCAGGGGCCGGGGGAGCGGGAGATGGCTACAATGAGCAGTTCTTC
cdr3_aa: CASSVSGAGGAGDGYNEQFF

j_call: TRBJ2-2
v_call: TRBV27
d_call: TRBD2
cdr3_nt: TGTGCCAGCAGTTTCGATAGCGGGGGTAACACCGGGGAGCTGTTTTTT
cdr3_aa: CASSFDSGGNTGELFF

j_call: TRBJ2-1
v_call: TRBV11-1
d_call: TRBD2
cdr3_nt: TGTGCCAGCAGCTCCGCCGGACTAGCGGGGCCAGGCTACAATGAGCAGTTCTTC
cdr3_aa: CASSSAGLAGPGYNEQFF

j_call: TRBJ1-6
v_call: TRBV30
d_call: .
cdr3_nt: TGTGCCTGCCGGGTTGGGGCCTCCTATAATTCACCCCTCCACTTT
cdr3_aa: CACRVGASYNSPLHF